This is a list of T cell receptor beta chains from one sample in a study of T cells in localized non-small cell lung cancer. Only in-frame clones appear in the TCRdb table, and some are missing; sequencing was by immunoSEQ multiplex PCR. The sample yields around 2,200 clones, approximately 18% seen once. The sequencing here drew on normal lung tissue next to the tumor, taken before any cancer treatment. These receptors were taken from a male donor at least 60 years old with stage I non-small cell lung cancer. Each CDR3 is given with its conserved first and last residue. The order of the fields is D gene, V gene, J gene, clone size, CDR3 length, CDR3 protein, CDR3 DNA. D genes are given only for firm matches. Where a row states a size, it is once, few, many or the class of an expanded clone; other rows omit it.

D: NA; V: TRBV9; J: TRBJ2-7; size: few; length: 14; CDR3: CASGEDSNSYEQYF; DNA: TGTGCCAGCGGTGAAGACAGTAATTCCTACGAGCAGTACTTC
D: NA; V: TRBV9; J: TRBJ2-2; size: few; length: 15; CDR3: CASSAQGFLGGELFF; DNA: TGTGCCAGCAGTGCTCAGGGGTTCTTGGGCGGGGAGCTGTTTTTT
D: NA; V: TRBV6-1; J: TRBJ2-5; size: NA; length: 14; CDR3: CASSEETVQETQYF; DNA: TGTGCCAGCAGTGAAGAGACAGTACAAGAGACCCAGTACTTC
D: NA; V: TRBV14; J: TRBJ2-5; size: NA; length: 15; CDR3: CASSQAGVFQETQYF; DNA: TGTGCCAGCAGCCAAGCGGGCGTTTTCCAAGAGACCCAGTACTTC
D: TRBD2; V: TRBV6-1; J: TRBJ2-1; size: medium-sized; length: 15; CDR3: CASSEASGSYNEQFF; DNA: TGTGCCAGCAGTGAAGCTAGCGGGAGTTACAATGAGCAGTTCTTC
D: NA; V: TRBV19; J: TRBJ2-2; size: NA; length: 16; CDR3: CASMVTYNGDTGELFF; DNA: TGTGCCAGTATGGTAACGTATAACGGAGACACCGGGGAGCTGTTTTTT
D: NA; V: TRBV14; J: TRBJ1-1; size: few; length: 13; CDR3: CASSQGLYTEAFF; DNA: TGTGCCAGCAGCCAGGGACTGTACACTGAAGCTTTCTTT
D: NA; V: TRBV11-3; J: TRBJ2-5; size: NA; length: 15; CDR3: CASSLGPGLKETQYF; DNA: TGTGCCAGCAGCTTAGGTCCGGGACTTAAAGAGACCCAGTACTTC
D: TRBD1; V: TRBV4-1; J: TRBJ2-4; size: few; length: 15; CDR3: CASSQQGAGENIQYF; DNA: TGCGCCAGCAGCCAACAGGGGGCCGGTGAAAACATTCAGTACTTC
D: TRBD1; V: TRBV28; J: TRBJ2-2; size: few; length: 16; CDR3: CASSLTGGLRAGELFF; DNA: TGTGCCAGCAGCTTGACAGGGGGCCTTAGGGCCGGGGAGCTGTTTTTT
D: TRBD2; V: TRBV9; J: TRBJ2-3; size: medium-sized; length: 15; CDR3: CASSARGFRTDTQYF; DNA: TGTGCCAGCAGCGCGCGGGGGTTTCGCACAGATACGCAGTATTTT
D: NA; V: TRBV6-8; J: TRBJ1-1; size: few; length: 14; CDR3: CAIEAGAALTEAFF; DNA: TGTGCCATCGAGGCAGGGGCCGCCTTGACTGAAGCTTTCTTT
D: TRBD2; V: TRBV23-1; J: TRBJ2-7; size: NA; length: 13; CDR3: CASSRLAGNEQYF; DNA: TGCGCCAGCAGCCGGTTAGCGGGGAACGAGCAGTACTTC
D: NA; V: TRBV12-5; J: TRBJ2-7; size: few; length: 15; CDR3: CASGLSGVLSYEQYF; DNA: TGTGCTAGTGGTTTGTCGGGCGTCCTCTCCTACGAGCAGTACTTC
D: NA; V: TRBV11-3; J: TRBJ2-3; size: few; length: 14; CDR3: CASSSGIYTDTQYF; DNA: TGTGCCAGCAGCTCCGGGATATACACAGATACGCAGTATTTT
D: TRBD2; V: TRBV6-8; J: TRBJ2-1; size: few; length: 16; CDR3: CASSHSLAGGYNEQFF; DNA: TGTGCCAGCAGTCACTCCCTAGCGGGAGGATACAATGAGCAGTTCTTC
D: NA; V: TRBV15; J: TRBJ1-2; size: NA; length: 16; CDR3: CATRDSALRALGGYTF; DNA: TGTGCCACCAGAGATAGCGCGCTGAGGGCGTTAGGGGGCTACACCTTC
D: NA; V: TRBV15; J: TRBJ1-5; size: few; length: 14; CDR3: CATSSGTYNQPQHF; DNA: TGTGCCACCAGCAGCGGGACATATAATCAGCCCCAGCATTTT
D: TRBD2; V: TRBV9; J: TRBJ2-1; size: few; length: 16; CDR3: CASSVEPAGVWNEQFF; DNA: TGTGCCAGCAGCGTAGAGCCAGCGGGAGTCTGGAATGAGCAGTTCTTC
D: TRBD1; V: TRBV6-8; J: TRBJ1-1; size: NA; length: 15; CDR3: CASRSLGGGRNQAFF; DNA: TGTGCCAGCAGGAGTCTAGGAGGGGGCAGGAACCAAGCTTTCTTT
D: NA; V: TRBV9; J: TRBJ1-2; size: NA; length: 13; CDR3: CASRMDGNYGYTF; DNA: TGTGCCAGCAGGATGGACGGAAACTATGGCTACACCTTC
D: TRBD1; V: TRBV11-3; J: TRBJ2-6; size: NA; length: 18; CDR3: CASSPTWGQSSGANVLTF; DNA: TGTGCCAGCAGCCCTACTTGGGGACAGAGCTCTGGGGCCAACGTCCTGACTTTC
D: TRBD2; V: TRBV5-1; J: TRBJ2-1; size: few; length: 17; CDR3: CASSLDPGLSKSGEQFF; DNA: TGCGCCAGCAGCCTGGATCCGGGACTATCAAAAAGCGGTGAGCAGTTCTTC
D: NA; V: TRBV25-1; J: TRBJ1-2; size: NA; length: 13; CDR3: CASSELGGYGYTF; DNA: TGTGCCAGCAGTGAACTTGGGGGCTATGGCTACACCTTC
D: TRBD1; V: TRBV10-2; J: TRBJ1-1; size: few; length: 14; CDR3: CASGSRDSNTEAFF; DNA: TGCGCCAGCGGCTCCCGGGACAGTAACACTGAAGCTTTCTTT
D: TRBD1; V: TRBV11-3; J: TRBJ2-1; size: NA; length: 14; CDR3: CASSVRQGSNEQFF; DNA: TGTGCCAGCAGCGTACGACAGGGCTCCAATGAGCAGTTCTTC
D: NA; V: TRBV11-3; J: TRBJ1-4; size: NA; length: 16; CDR3: CASSLGESRARGKLFF; DNA: TGTGCCAGCAGCTTAGGGGAGAGCAGGGCCAGAGGAAAACTGTTTTTT
D: NA; V: TRBV19; J: TRBJ2-7; size: NA; length: 15; CDR3: CASSQQGRPHYEQYF; DNA: TGTGCCAGTAGTCAACAGGGACGGCCCCACTACGAGCAGTACTTC
D: NA; V: TRBV29-1; J: TRBJ2-7; size: NA; length: 13; CDR3: CSVSEQGKGEQYF; DNA: TGCAGCGTTTCGGAACAGGGAAAGGGCGAGCAGTACTTC
D: TRBD1; V: TRBV6-8; J: TRBJ1-1; size: medium-sized; length: 15; CDR3: CASRTRQGSRAEAFF; DNA: TGTGCCAGCAGGACCCGACAGGGATCGAGAGCTGAAGCTTTCTTT
D: NA; V: TRBV18; J: TRBJ2-3; size: NA; length: 13; CDR3: CASSPPGSDTQYF; DNA: TGTGCCAGCTCACCACCGGGGAGTGATACGCAGTATTTT
D: TRBD1; V: TRBV11-3; J: TRBJ1-2; size: NA; length: 16; CDR3: CASSLRLGQDNYGYTF; DNA: TGTGCCAGCAGCTTACGTTTGGGACAGGATAACTATGGCTACACCTTC
D: TRBD1; V: TRBV18; J: TRBJ1-1; size: NA; length: 15; CDR3: CASSPLGTANTEAFF; DNA: TGTGCCAGCTCACCCCTTGGGACAGCGAACACTGAAGCTTTCTTT
D: TRBD2; V: TRBV11-3; J: TRBJ2-7; size: NA; length: 15; CDR3: CASSLSSGAQPEQYF; DNA: TGTGCCAGCAGCTTGTCTAGCGGAGCCCAACCCGAGCAGTACTTC
D: NA; V: TRBV9; J: TRBJ2-7; size: few; length: 15; CDR3: CASSEEAGSSYEQYF; DNA: TGTGCCAGCAGTGAAGAAGCAGGTAGTTCCTACGAGCAGTACTTC
D: NA; V: TRBV5-1; J: TRBJ1-1; size: few; length: 14; CDR3: CASSLQTQNTEAFF; DNA: TGCGCCAGCAGCCTTCAGACACAGAACACTGAAGCTTTCTTT
D: TRBD2; V: TRBV18; J: TRBJ2-3; size: NA; length: 17; CDR3: CASSPPTSGRALDTQYF; DNA: TGTGCCAGCTCACCACCTACTAGCGGGAGGGCCTTAGATACGCAGTATTTT
D: TRBD2; V: TRBV14; J: TRBJ2-3; size: medium-sized; length: 19; CDR3: CASSLHSASGGAVTDTQYF; DNA: TGTGCCAGCAGCCTTCACTCGGCTAGCGGGGGGGCCGTCACAGATACGCAGTATTTT
D: NA; V: TRBV5-1; J: TRBJ1-4; size: NA; length: 14; CDR3: CASSLVTDDEKLFF; DNA: TGCGCCAGCAGCTTGGTGACAGATGATGAAAAACTGTTTTTT
D: NA; V: TRBV19; J: TRBJ2-3; size: NA; length: 15; CDR3: CASSIDQGPTDTQYF; DNA: TGTGCCAGTAGTATAGATCAGGGGCCCACAGATACGCAGTATTTT
D: NA; V: TRBV5-1; J: TRBJ2-3; size: NA; length: 17; CDR3: CASSLRYSTKGTDTQYF; DNA: TGCGCCAGCAGCTTGCGGTACTCTACTAAGGGCACAGATACGCAGTATTTT
D: NA; V: TRBV19; J: TRBJ2-1; size: NA; length: 16; CDR3: CASSRGSVVGYNEQFF; DNA: TGTGCCAGTAGTAGAGGCTCCGTCGTAGGGTACAATGAGCAGTTCTTC
D: NA; V: TRBV9; J: TRBJ2-1; size: medium-sized; length: 14; CDR3: CASSAWGLNNEQFF; DNA: TGTGCCAGCAGCGCCTGGGGTTTAAACAATGAGCAGTTCTTC
D: NA; V: TRBV6-8; J: TRBJ2-5; size: NA; length: 15; CDR3: CASSYQPGKEETQYF; DNA: TGTGCCAGCAGTTACCAACCCGGGAAGGAAGAGACCCAGTACTTC
D: TRBD2; V: TRBV11-3; J: TRBJ2-3; size: NA; length: 14; CDR3: CASSWTSGVDTQYF; DNA: TGTGCCAGCAGCTGGACTAGCGGGGTAGATACGCAGTATTTT
D: TRBD1; V: TRBV11-3; J: TRBJ2-3; size: few; length: 14; CDR3: CASSLQGATDTQYF; DNA: TGTGCCAGCAGCCTCCAGGGGGCCACAGATACGCAGTATTTT
D: TRBD1; V: TRBV28; J: TRBJ1-5; size: NA; length: 16; CDR3: CASSWTGFASGQPQHF; DNA: TGTGCCAGCAGTTGGACAGGGTTTGCTTCGGGGCAGCCCCAGCATTTT
D: NA; V: TRBV6-8; J: TRBJ1-1; size: medium-sized; length: 12; CDR3: CASSPDGLLMFF; DNA: TGTGCCAGCAGCCCGGACGGACTTCTTATGTTCTTT
D: TRBD2; V: TRBV11-3; J: TRBJ2-1; size: NA; length: 16; CDR3: CASSLGSGIQYNEQFF; DNA: TGTGCCAGCAGCTTAGGGAGCGGGATTCAATACAATGAGCAGTTCTTC
D: TRBD2; V: TRBV11-3; J: TRBJ2-5; size: few; length: 14; CDR3: CASSFDSGKKTQYF; DNA: TGTGCCAGCAGTTTCGATAGCGGGAAAAAGACCCAGTACTTC
D: NA; V: TRBV11-3; J: TRBJ1-2; size: few; length: 14; CDR3: CASSLGAPNYGYTF; DNA: TGTGCCAGCAGCTTAGGGGCACCCAACTATGGCTACACCTTC
D: TRBD1; V: TRBV11-3; J: TRBJ1-1; size: medium-sized; length: 15; CDR3: CASSLDGTGNTEAFF; DNA: TGTGCCAGCAGCTTAGACGGGACAGGGAACACTGAAGCTTTCTTT
D: NA; V: TRBV6-8; J: TRBJ1-2; size: NA; length: 15; CDR3: CASSDAETVAYGYTF; DNA: TGTGCCAGCAGTGACGCCGAGACGGTAGCCTATGGCTACACCTTC
D: TRBD2; V: TRBV4-1; J: TRBJ2-1; size: NA; length: 16; CDR3: CASSQSLAGGRNEQFF; DNA: TGCGCCAGCAGCCAATCTTTAGCGGGGGGGCGCAATGAGCAGTTCTTC